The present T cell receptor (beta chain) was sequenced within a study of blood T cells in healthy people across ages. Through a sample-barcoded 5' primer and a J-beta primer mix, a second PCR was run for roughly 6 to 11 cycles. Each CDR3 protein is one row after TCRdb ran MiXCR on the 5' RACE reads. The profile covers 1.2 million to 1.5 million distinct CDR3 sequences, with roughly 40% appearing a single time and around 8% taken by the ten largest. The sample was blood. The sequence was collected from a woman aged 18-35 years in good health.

The CDR3 bases are TGTGCCATTGGACTAGCGGACTACGAGCAGTACTTC. It specifies CAIGLADYEQYF. J is TRBJ2-7 and V is TRBV10-3; 10 bases line up with TRBD2. J was trimmed by 3 bases and V by 9 bases; bases with no gene match: 2. Germline V gene lookup returns CDR1 ENHRY and CDR2 SYGVKD. The CDR3 runs 12 residues.